The subject of this entry is one T cell receptor (beta chain). Its antigen is still unknown. This CDR3 region has 17 residues. The germline V and J ends were trimmed by 2 bases and 0 bases, with 16 bases remaining between them. CDR1 and CDR2 from the germline V gene are KGHSH and LQKENI. This record comes from a study of cytotoxic CD8 clonotypes in ibrutinib-treated CLL. General observations from the study: Once treatment began, public clonotypes, which were uncommon, contracted or stayed stable.

Only in-frame clones appear in the TCRdb table, and some are missing; sequencing was by immunoSEQ multiplex PCR. This sample has fewer than 400,000 clones, with 67% found just once. The receptor was isolated from a human donor with chronic lymphocytic leukemia. The rearrangement uses TRBV18 and TRBJ1-2; D perhaps matches TRBD1 (6 bases). This specimen was PBMCs, taken after 36 months of ibrutinib treatment. CDR3 nucleotides: TGTGCCAGCTCACCAGAATCGGGGGGCCGAGCTAACTATGGCTACACCTTC. Its translation is CASSPESGGRANYGYTF.